This T cell receptor beta chain is drawn from a study of cytomegalovirus exposure and HLA in healthy donors. Germline V gives CDR1 SGHRS, CDR2 YFSETQ. CDR3 length equals 17 residues. Losses at the gene ends were 3 bases for V and 4 bases for J; bases not matched to a gene: 9. The PCR used 60 Vbeta and 13 Jbeta primers. TCRdb keeps only in-frame clones here, not all; method: immunoSEQ multiplex PCR. Of roughly 150,000 clones in the sample, 84% were seen once. Sequencing was performed on PBMCs. This TCR was recovered from a boy aged 2 to 10 in good health and CMV-seronegative. The rearrangement uses TRBV5-1 and TRBJ2-2, with 10 positions matching TRBD1. CDR3 protein: CASSSDGRDRGTGELFF. Written as DNA, the CDR3 is TGCGCCAGCAGCTCGGACGGAAGGGACAGGGGCACCGGGGAGCTGTTTTTT.